Following are 30 T cell receptor beta chains from one sample sequenced in a study of response to subunit inactivated influenza vaccine. TCRdb reprocessed the RT-PCR reads with MiXCR, giving one entry per CDR3 protein. Among hundreds of thousands of distinct CDR3 sequences, roughly 8.2% were seen once, and the ten largest hold 13%. The material sequenced was PBMCs from blood, taken 23 months after vaccination. These receptors originate from a man aged 45 to 75 who received an inactivated influenza vaccine.

This clonotype was recorded at least ten times. V usage is TRBV28 and J usage is TRBJ2-4, with D possibly matching TRBD2 (7 bases). This CDR3 contains 14 residues. V gave up 5 bases and J gave up 7 bases, with 15 bases separating them. Germline CDR1 reads MDHEN; CDR2 reads SYDVKM. The CDR3 sequence is CASSTGRGRNIQYF. The CDR3 nucleotides read TGTGCCAGCAGTACGGGGAGGGGGAGGAACATTCAGTACTTC.

V is TRBV2 and J is TRBJ2-1; 15 bases align to TRBD2. There are 18 residues in the CDR3. In germline, CDR1 is SNHLY, CDR2 FYNNEI. The V segment lost 2 bases and the J segment 2 bases; nucleotides outside the gene matches: 4. CDR3 bases: TGTGCCAGCAGTGAAACGGGACTAGCGGGAGGAACCTACAATGAGCAGTTCTTC. It encodes CASSETGLAGGTYNEQFF.

The chain links TRBV7-2 to TRBJ1-4; D is undetermined. The germline V gene encodes CDR1 SGHTA and CDR2 FQGNSA. CDR3 length: 14 residues. V lost 1 base and J lost 4, with 7 bases in between. The CDR3, as DNA: TGTGCCAGCAGCTTAGTGTCATTTAATGAAAAACTGTTTTTT. Translated: CASSLVSFNEKLFF.

This chain uses TRBV21-1 with TRBJ2-1; TRBD1 is taken as the D call from the table, unchecked against the DNA. TRBV21-1 is annotated as a pseudogene. The CDR3 has 13 residues. CDR3 in DNA: TGTGCCAGCAGCAACCGGGACTACAATGAGCAGTTCTTC. Encoded protein: CASSNRDYNEQFF.

This clonotype has a handful of counts. V is TRBV7-9 and J is TRBJ1-5, with a possible D match to TRBD1 (6 bases). The ends were cut back, 6 bases at V and 7 bases at J, with 16 bases in the middle. The CDR3 loop spans 14 amino acids. CDR1 is SEHNR and CDR2 is FQNEAQ in the germline V gene (reference sequence). CDR3 residues: CASSTDRFEQPQHF. For the CDR3, the DNA is TGTGCCAGCAGTACCGACAGGTTCGAACAGCCCCAGCATTTT.

The V and J genes are TRBV29-1 and TRBJ2-1; D is unclear. The CDR3 has 10 amino acids. The germline gives CDR1 SQVTM, CDR2 ANQGSEA. Trimming cost V 4 bases and J 9 bases, with 7 bases left between them. CDR3 DNA: TGCAGCGTTGGCGTGTTTGAGCAGTTCTTC. It is translated as CSVGVFEQFF.

This clonotype was detected only a few times. This chain joins TRBV7-9 and TRBJ1-1; no firm D call. V lost 0 bases to trimming and J lost 1 base, with 6 bases between them. The CDR3 covers 14 residues. Germline CDR1 and CDR2: SEHNR and FQNEAQ (reference sequence). The CDR3 region is CASSLARRNTEAFF. The CDR3 nucleotides are TGTGCCAGCAGCTTAGCTAGACGGAACACTGAAGCTTTCTTT.

This clonotype was counted at least ten times. The chain recombines TRBV4-1 with TRBJ1-2; a weak D match, TRBD1 (5 bases). Germline V lookup: CDR1 MGHRA, CDR2 YSYEKL. V was cut by 1 base and J by 5 bases, with 14 bases left in between. CDR3 length equals 15 residues. The CDR3 DNA is TGCGCCAGCAGCCAAGTCAGTCAGGGCGGGTATGGCTACACCTTC. Amino acid sequence: CASSQVSQGGYGYTF.

The table lists this clonotype with a few counts. V is TRBV20-1 and J is TRBJ1-2, with D perhaps TRBD1 (6 bases). V lost 3 bases, J lost 4 bases, and 9 bases lay in between. This CDR3 contains 12 residues. Germline V gene data show CDR1 as DFQATT and CDR2 as SNEGSKA (reference sequence). CDR3 sequence reads: CSARDSSYGYTF. The CDR3 bases are TGCAGTGCTAGGGACAGCTCCTATGGCTACACCTTC.

This clonotype appeared many times. The chain is built from TRBV4-2 and TRBJ2-7; 7 nucleotides align to TRBD1. CDR1 and CDR2 from the germline V gene are LGHNA and YNFKEQ. J was trimmed by 1 base and V by 6 bases; bases with no gene match: 6. CDR3 length equals 14 residues. The CDR3 coding sequence is TGTGCCAGCAGTCCCCGGGACAGTTCCTACGAGCAGTACTTC. It specifies CASSPRDSSYEQYF.

This clonotype was observed at least ten times. The chain joins TRBV5-6 to TRBJ1-6; 11 bases map to TRBD1. Per germline, CDR1 SGHDT and CDR2 YYEEEE. The CDR3 contains 14 residues. V was clipped by 4 bases and J by 10 bases; unmatched bases: 4. The CDR3 region is CASSADRGRSPLHF. CDR3 sequence (DNA): TGTGCCAGCAGCGCGGACAGGGGGCGATCACCCCTCCACTTT.

This clonotype has only a few counts. Sequence at one end of the junction differs from germline and may be a read error. The V and J genes are TRBV7-7 and TRBJ2-7; TRBD1 agrees at 7 bases. Germline V gene sequence: CDR1 SSHAT, CDR2 FNYEAQ (reference sequence). The CDR3 totals 13 residues. CDR3 in DNA: TGTGCTAGCAGCTCGACAGGGATCCACGAGCAGTACTTC. Translation: CASSSTGIHEQYF.

As concerns this clonotype: This sequence may be a read error, since a much larger clone differs from it by one base. The chain carries TRBV6-1 and TRBJ2-7; D is unclear. V was cut by 6 bases and J by 0 bases, with 12 bases left in between. Germline values: CDR1 MNHNS, CDR2 SASEGT. The CDR3 covers 14 residues. CDR3 bases: TGTGCCAGCAGCCCAGGAAAGTTCTCCTACGAGCAGTACTTC. This gives the protein CASSPGKFSYEQYF.

This clonotype was observed at least ten times. The genes are TRBV5-1 and TRBJ2-1; tentative D call: TRBD2 (6 bases). The CDR3 runs to 13 residues. V was clipped by 4 bases and J by 6 bases, with 11 bases between them. Germline V gene data show CDR1 as SGHRS and CDR2 as YFSETQ. DNA for the CDR3: TGCGCCAGCAGCGGCCGGGGGATCAATGAGCAGTTCTTC. Residues: CASSGRGINEQFF.

J is TRBJ2-2 and V is TRBV4-3; 9 positions match TRBD1. Per germline, CDR1 LGHNA and CDR2 YSLEER. With 4 bases clipped from V and 4 bases from J, the junction kept 7 bases outside the gene matches. This CDR3 comprises 16 residues. Here the CDR3 reads CASSRLQGAPTGELFF. The CDR3 DNA is TGCGCCAGCAGCCGTTTACAGGGGGCGCCCACCGGGGAGCTGTTTTTT.

This clonotype appeared a few times. This chain uses TRBV29-1 with TRBJ2-5; the D gene is possibly TRBD1 (6 bases). Trimming removed 7 bases from V and 2 bases from J, with 14 bases in between. The length of the CDR3 is 13 residues. The V gene's germline CDR1 is SQVTM and CDR2 ANQGSEA. The chain's CDR3 is CSGDVGGQETQYF. The CDR3 DNA reads TGCAGCGGGGACGTAGGGGGACAAGAGACCCAGTACTTC.

This clonotype has only a few counts. J is TRBJ2-2 and V is TRBV5-1, with TRBD2 matching over 8 bases. The CDR3 has 15 residues. Germline V gene sequence: CDR1 SGHRS, CDR2 YFSETQ. Unmatched junction bases numbered 3, after V lost 1 base and J lost 4 bases. CDR3 sequence (DNA): TGCGCCAGCAGCTTGCGGGAGGGCAGCACCGGGGAGCTGTTTTTT. Its translation is CASSLREGSTGELFF.

This clonotype was seen many times. The gene calls are TRBV4-3 and TRBJ2-6; D is uncertain. V was shortened by 0 bases and J by 3 bases, with 9 bases between the two germline ends. CDR1 is LGHNA and CDR2 is YSLEER in the germline V gene. CDR3 length: 16 amino acids. Here the CDR3 DNA reads TGCGCCAGCAGCCAAGATTACTTGGGTGGGGCCAACGTCCTGACTTTC. Amino acid sequence: CASSQDYLGGANVLTF.

This clonotype was counted between two and nine times. V usage is TRBV12-3 or TRBV12-4 and J usage is TRBJ2-7; D gene uncertain. Trimming shortened V by 6 bases and J by 2 bases, and 8 bases separated the two germline ends. This CDR3 comprises 12 residues. The CDR3 here is CASSPHTYEQYF. CDR3 nucleotide sequence: TGTGCCAGCAGCCCCCATACCTACGAGCAGTACTTC.

This rearrangement joins TRBV28 to TRBJ2-3; D may be TRBD1 or TRBD2 (5 bases each). Germline V gene sequence: CDR1 MDHEN, CDR2 SYDVKM. The CDR3 runs 17 residues. Trimming stripped 4 bases from V and 2 bases from J, with 19 bases between. CDR3 DNA: TGTGCCAGCAGTTCCATAAAATCCGGGGCCTACACAGATACGCAGTATTTT. Its translation: CASSSIKSGAYTDTQYF. Full variable domain (outside the CDR3, taken from reference TRBV28 and TRBJ2-3): DVKVTQSSRYLVKRTGEKVFLECVQDMDHENMFWYRQDPGLGLRLIYFSYDVKMKEKGDIPEGYSVSREKKERFSLILESASTNQTSMYLCASSSIKSGAYTDTQYFGPGTRLTVL.

This chain connects TRBV7-3 to TRBJ2-5, with TRBD1 matching 7 bases. This CDR3 region has 14 residues. Germline loops: CDR1 SGHTA, CDR2 FQGTGA. The trim removed 5 bases at V and 4 bases at J, leaving 7 bases unmatched. The CDR3 here is CASSPTTGAETQYF. Here the CDR3 DNA reads TGTGCCAGCAGCCCCACTACAGGGGCAGAGACCCAGTACTTC.

The chain is built from TRBV20-1 and TRBJ1-5, with 8 bases aligning to TRBD1. V lost 5 bases to trimming and J lost 6 bases; unmatched junction nucleotides: 9. CDR1 and CDR2 (germline): DFQATT, SNEGSKA (reference sequence). The CDR3 spans 14 residues. In DNA, the CDR3 is TGCAGTGCTTATGGACAGGGTGCTATTCAGCCCCAGCATTTT. Amino acids: CSAYGQGAIQPQHF.

This clonotype was picked up many times. The J gene is TRBJ2-3, the V gene TRBV4-2; D gene ambiguous. This CDR3 contains 13 residues. V was pared by 4 bases and J by 4 bases, with 9 bases between. The germline V gene encodes CDR1 LGHNA and CDR2 YNFKEQ. The CDR3 DNA reads TGTGCCAGCAGCCGGGGTGCCGCAGATACGCAGTATTTT. Protein: CASSRGAADTQYF.

The V gene is TRBV6-4, the J gene TRBJ1-2; TRBD1 might be the D (5 bases). The CDR3 loop spans 13 amino acids. Trimming pared 6 bases from V and 7 bases from J, leaving 15 bases between. Germline CDR1 is MRHNA and CDR2 is SNTAGT. The CDR3 DNA reads TGTGCCAGCAGAGCCGGGACTGGTTCTGGCTACACCTTC. It codes for CASRAGTGSGYTF.

At least ten counts were recorded for this clonotype. V gene TRBV12-3 or TRBV12-4 combines with J gene TRBJ2-1; maybe TRBD2 (7 bases). The CDR3 totals 15 residues. The V end was cut by 6 bases, the J end by 3 bases, with 15 bases between. CDR3 sequence: CASRVGGLGYNEQFF. The CDR3, as DNA: TGTGCCAGCAGAGTCGGGGGGCTTGGCTACAATGAGCAGTTCTTC.

The V call is TRBV11-2, the J call TRBJ2-4; 10 bases align to TRBD2. This CDR3 has 21 amino acids. Germline V CDR1 and CDR2: SGHAT, FQNNGV. Trimming removed 2 bases from V and 1 base from J; junction bases left unmatched: 17. The CDR3: CASSLLSGTSATLGAKNIQYF. The CDR3 nucleotides are TGTGCCAGCAGCTTACTGTCCGGGACTAGCGCAACGCTCGGGGCCAAAAACATTCAGTACTTC.

V is TRBV2 and J is TRBJ2-3, with D perhaps TRBD1 (5 bases). The CDR3 contains 14 residues. Trimming removed 7 bases from V and 1 base from J, with 12 bases in between. Germline V lookup: CDR1 SNHLY, CDR2 FYNNEI. This CDR3 reads CASKTGSGTDTQYF. In DNA, the CDR3 is TGTGCCAGCAAAACAGGCTCCGGCACAGATACGCAGTATTTT.

This clonotype was counted at least ten times. CDR3 nucleotide sequence: TGTGCCAGCAGCCTAATTAGCGCAGATACGCAGTATTTT. It is translated as CASSLISADTQYF. The V gene is TRBV28, the J gene TRBJ2-3, with D possibly TRBD2 on 5 matching bases. V was trimmed by 6 bases and J by 4 bases, leaving 11 bases between them. CDR3 length equals 13 residues. Germline loops: CDR1 MDHEN, CDR2 SYDVKM.

This chain joins TRBV28 and TRBJ1-6; tentatively, D is TRBD1 (5 bases). V shed 6 bases and J shed 6 bases, with 12 bases lying between them. CDR1 and CDR2 (germline): MDHEN, SYDVKM. The CDR3 is 14 amino acids. CDR3 protein: CASRQTDPNSPLHF. CDR3 in DNA: TGTGCCAGCAGGCAGACAGATCCTAATTCACCCCTCCACTTT.

This clonotype has ten or more counts. The chain carries TRBV5-1 and TRBJ2-1; a possible D gene is TRBD2 (6 bases). The CDR3 covers 15 residues. Germline CDR1 is SGHRS and CDR2 is YFSETQ. Trimming took off 5 bases at V and 0 bases at J, with 12 bases between the two ends. The CDR3 DNA follows: TGCGCCAGCAGTTCCGACGGGAGCTCCTACAATGAGCAGTTCTTC. Translated, it gives CASSSDGSSYNEQFF.